The rows below give T cell receptor beta chains drawn from one sample of a study of blood T cell repertoires in COVID-19. Generated by immunoSEQ multiplex PCR, the TCRdb table keeps only in-frame clones and is missing some. The data contain some 80,000 clones, 78% of them singletons. Sequencing was done on a sample of peripheral blood. The receptors derive from a human donor in a cohort sampled during active COVID-19. Both conserved end residues are trimmed from each CDR3. Clone size is not always given. Where it is, it says once, few, many or a class for expanded clones.

TRBV30	.	TRBJ2-7	ACQAGTGPGEQY
TRBV24-1	.	TRBJ2-1	ATSGASAGEYNEQF
TRBV5-5	.	TRBJ1-1	ASSLGTGNTEAF
TRBV2	.	TRBJ1-5	ASSGLNQPQH
TRBV12-3/TRBV12-4	once	TRBJ2-3	ASSFSVDTQY
TRBV14	.	TRBJ2-3	ATRARGTDTQY
TRBV7-9	.	TRBJ2-5	ASSGTGRWETQY
TRBV6-5	few	TRBJ1-3	ASSPRDRNTIY
TRBV10-3	.	TRBJ2-3	ASRTTGPATDTQY
TRBV10-1	.	TRBJ2-2	ASSLAGNTGELF
TRBV3-1/TRBV3-2	once	TRBJ2-7	ASSRQQGGPYEQY
TRBV7-3	.	TRBJ2-5	ASSLQQVIEETQY
TRBV6-5	.	TRBJ1-2	ASSPLDRAYGYT
TRBV9	.	TRBJ1-1	ASSVAGRGEAF
TRBV11-3	.	TRBJ2-1	ASSLTSGTYNEQF
TRBV24-1	.	TRBJ2-5	ATSDPLAGAQETQY
TRBV12-3/TRBV12-4	.	TRBJ1-1	ASSFILNTEAF
TRBV6-5	.	TRBJ1-1	ASKSQNTEAF
TRBV27	.	TRBJ2-1	ASSSGVFLEQF
TRBV5-1	once	TRBJ2-7	ASSLQTPAYEQY
TRBV6-6	.	TRBJ2-2	ASSWDSYTGELF
TRBV27	.	TRBJ2-5	ASASQGQETQY
TRBV19	.	TRBJ1-3	ASSIDVFNSYSGNTIY
TRBV28	.	TRBJ2-7	ASSLGRINEQY
TRBV30	.	TRBJ2-3	AWCTSGVSTDTQY
TRBV11-3	.	TRBJ2-5	ASSPRDKQETQY
TRBV14	.	TRBJ1-2	DRDRGFYGYT
TRBV6-2/TRBV6-3	.	TRBJ2-1	ASSADRSSYNEQF
TRBV5-6	.	TRBJ2-2	ASSSPVTRGWGELF
TRBV6-1	.	TRBJ1-3	ASSGQTGDFSGNTIY
TRBV6-5	.	TRBJ2-3	ASSYGQFSTDTQY
TRBV5-5	few	TRBJ1-2	ASSLEGTGFYGYT
TRBV3-1/TRBV3-2	.	TRBJ2-3	ASSHLSRSGYTDTQY
TRBV24-1	once	TRBJ2-1	ATSDKSTDFEQF
TRBV27	.	TRBJ2-7	ASRQGTYYEQY
TRBV7-2	once	TRBJ2-1	ASSPLPDNEQF
TRBV14	.	TRBJ2-1	ASRTSGASSYNEQF
TRBV3-1/TRBV3-2	once	TRBJ1-4	ASSQGRGWREKLF
TRBV5-1	once	TRBJ2-1	ASSLGLAGANEQF
TRBV6-5	.	TRBJ2-7	ASSYAGFEQY
TRBV28	.	TRBJ1-3	ASSPGGQSYSGNTIY
TRBV19	.	TRBJ2-7	ASKRGQGNGYEQY
TRBV7-9	few	TRBJ2-2	ASSWGGGSGLFTGELF
TRBV19	.	TRBJ1-4	ASRADTVNEKLF
TRBV10-3	few	TRBJ1-5	AIQGTLDQPQH
TRBV28	.	TRBJ1-5	ASSLGFEGFNQPQH
TRBV15	.	TRBJ1-1	ATSRDKMGVGMNTEAF
TRBV2	.	TRBJ2-7	AGAGGTSPYEQY
TRBV12-2	.	TRBJ1-2	ASRLGRQNGYT
TRBV10-3	.	TRBJ1-3	ATGGARDDDGNTIY
TRBV5-1	few	TRBJ2-3	ASSLGREQY
TRBV7-2	.	TRBJ2-1	ASSLVGTGHNEQF